This T cell receptor (beta chain) was observed in a study of cytomegalovirus exposure and HLA in healthy donors. General study points: A later analysis linked a missense variant in DCLRE1C to the trimming of TCR beta V and J genes. Roughly uniform sequencing depth across donors was assumed, possibly incorrectly.

The primer mix had 60 Vbeta and 13 Jbeta primers. Assay: immunoSEQ multiplex PCR; the TCRdb copy retains only in-frame clones and omits some. This sample has about 130,000 clones; approximately 82% occur once, and the top ten carry 2.5% to 3%. About this clone: The antigen remains unidentified.

This sequence was found in a woman aged 18-29 years in good health and CMV-seropositive. The material sequenced was PBMCs.

The CDR3 region has the DNA TGTGCCAGCAGCGGGGGGGGCGTGGGGGCAGCCGAGCAGTACTTC. Translating it yields CASSGGGVGAAEQYF. V and J are TRBV7-8 and TRBJ2-7; D may be TRBD2 (7 bases). The CDR3 has 15 residues. In germline, CDR1 is SGHVS, CDR2 FQNEAQ. Trimming removed 5 bases from V and 6 bases from J, with 20 bases in between.